The clone carrying this TCR beta chain was observed a handful of times. This CDR3 has 13 amino acids. Germline V gives CDR1 GTSNPN, CDR2 SVGIG (reference sequence). With V trimmed by 7 bases and J by 7 bases, 10 bases remained unmatched. The data stem from a study of T cells in Graves' hyperthyroidism and ophthalmopathy. Template material for amplifying TCR beta CDR3 regions consisted of RNA transcripts. Researchers ran a first-round RT-PCR on the TCR CDR3 using the HTBI primer set. TCRdb re-called the multiplex PCR reads with MiXCR, one entry per CDR3 protein. The sample has 600,000 to 900,000 distinct CDR3 sequences, about a sixth seen once; the top ten hold around 7.7%.

This TCR was sampled from a man aged 18 to 30 with Graves' hyperthyroidism. Input material: blood. V usage is TRBV30 and J usage is TRBJ2-1; 7 bases fit TRBD1. CDR3 DNA: TGTGCCTCTCCGGGACAGCTTAATAATGAGCAGTTCTTC. Translation gives CASPGQLNNEQFF.